This T cell receptor beta chain was documented in a study of T cells in Graves' hyperthyroidism and ophthalmopathy. Study information: Peripheral blood was taken when the disease was first diagnosed, before any treatment began.

Patients with uncontrolled infections, other autoimmune diseases, pregnancy or lactation were excluded. Initially, at the first diagnosis of hyperthyroidism and before any ophthalmopathy symptoms, blood was sampled. It was RNA transcripts that yielded the amplified TCR beta CDR3 regions. HTBI primers drove first-round RT-PCR of the TCR CDR3. TCRdb re-called the multiplex PCR reads with MiXCR, one entry per CDR3 protein. The sample has approximately 600,000 distinct CDR3 sequences; around 14% are singletons. CDR3 length: 12 amino acids. V dropped 7 bases and J dropped 5 bases, with 8 bases sitting between them. Germline V gives CDR1 LNHDA, CDR2 SQIVND (reference sequence).

This TCR derives from a woman aged 25-40 years with Graves' hyperthyroidism that later progressed to Graves' ophthalmopathy. The sequencing input was blood. The chain uses TRBV19 and TRBJ2-2; no clear D. This CDR3 reads CASMCETGELFF. CDR3 nucleotide sequence: TGTGCCAGTATGTGTGAGACCGGGGAGCTGTTTTTT.